These 11 T cell receptor beta chains originate from one sample sequenced in a study of regulatory T cells in long-lasting Graves disease. Investigators prepared the TCR beta libraries by applying iRepertoire HTBI primers and Arm-PCR of CDR3 regions. TCRdb re-called the multiplex PCR reads with MiXCR, one entry per CDR3 protein. Of about 420,000 distinct CDR3 sequences detected, less than 25% appear once; the ten largest clones hold about a quarter. Indicated time point: persistent/refractory GD, antithyroid drugs over 5 years with positive TRAb. Construction of the TCR library relied on RNA isolated from PBMCs. Sequencing used peripheral blood mononuclear cells (PBMCs), obtained when the disease was refractory, from a patient treated with antithyroid drugs. The receptors here all came from a female donor with Graves disease.

This clonotype was observed at least ten times. The CDR3 spells CASSPTAGNTEAFF. CDR3 sequence (DNA): TGCGCCAGCAGCCCAACAGCGGGGAACACTGAAGCTTTCTTT. The chain uses TRBV5-1 and TRBJ1-1; D not resolved. V was shortened by 4 bases and J by 1 base, with 11 bases between the two germline ends. Germline lookup yields CDR1 SGHRS and CDR2 YFSETQ. This CDR3 contains 14 residues.

Ten or more counts support this clonotype. The chain uses TRBV2 and TRBJ2-7; 10 bases are shared with TRBD2. V lost 3 bases to trimming and J lost 1 base; unmatched junction nucleotides: 3. This CDR3 contains 15 residues. The germline V gene encodes CDR1 SNHLY and CDR2 FYNNEI. The CDR3 protein is CASSDLAGVSYEQYF. In DNA form, the CDR3 reads TGTGCCAGCAGTGATCTAGCGGGAGTTTCCTACGAGCAGTACTTC.

This clonotype was recorded at least ten times. The CDR3 region is CASSRLAGLGLEQYF. The CDR3 nucleotides read TGTGCCAGCAGCAGACTAGCGGGACTCGGGCTCGAGCAGTACTTC. The chain couples TRBV7-6 to TRBJ2-7, with 11 positions matching TRBD2. Trimming cost V 5 bases and J 6 bases; bases outside gene matches: 9. This CDR3 is 15 amino acids long. CDR1 is SGHVS and CDR2 is FNYEAQ in the germline V gene.

The chain carries TRBV3-1 and TRBJ1-5; D unclear. Per the germline V gene, CDR1 is LGHDT and CDR2 is YNNKEL (reference sequence). The V and J ends lost 0 bases and 6 bases respectively, with 6 bases between them. CDR3 length: 13 amino acids. The CDR3, as DNA: TGTGCCAGCAGCCAAGATTGGGGTCAGCCCCAGCATTTT. Protein sequence: CASSQDWGQPQHF.

The chain carries TRBV5-1 and TRBJ2-7; 7 nucleotides agree with TRBD2. Germline V gives CDR1 SGHRS, CDR2 YFSETQ. V shed 5 bases, J shed 2 bases, and the junction held 13 bases outside the gene matches. CDR3 length: 16 residues. CDR3 in amino acids: CASSLESGEGTYEQYF. The CDR3 DNA is TGCGCCAGCAGTTTAGAAAGCGGGGAGGGGACCTACGAGCAGTACTTC.

The sample holds many counts of this clonotype. The chain recombines TRBV18 with TRBJ1-4; D is undetermined. Trimming pared 3 bases from V and 0 bases from J, leaving 2 bases between. The CDR3 consists of 13 residues. Germline CDR1 reads KGHSH; CDR2 reads LQKENI. The CDR3 spells CASSPPTNEKLFF. The CDR3 DNA is TGTGCCAGCTCACCCCCAACTAATGAAAAACTGTTTTTT.

The chain is built from TRBV2 and TRBJ1-2, with 8 bases matching TRBD1. The CDR3 sequence is 13 residues long. Germline trimming cut 7 bases from V and 1 base from J; bases unmatched to any gene: 2. Germline V gives CDR1 SNHLY, CDR2 FYNNEI. In nucleotides, the CDR3 is TGTGCCAGCACGGGACAGGTTAACTATGGCTACACCTTC. It is translated as CASTGQVNYGYTF. The full variable domain, with the rest looked up from reference TRBV2 and TRBJ1-2, is EPEVTQTPSHQVTQMGQEVILRCVPISNHLYFYWYRQILGQKVEFLVSFYNNEISEKSEIFDDQFSVERPDGSNFTLKIRSTKLEDSAMYFCASTGQVNYGYTFGSGTRLTVV.

This clonotype has only a few counts. The rearrangement links TRBV5-1 to TRBJ2-2; D not resolved. Germline lookup yields CDR1 SGHRS and CDR2 YFSETQ. Trimming removed 3 bases at V and 0 bases at J, with 9 bases between. This CDR3 is 15 amino acids long. CDR3 nucleotide sequence: TGCGCCAGCAGCTCGGGCGGTACGAACACCGGGGAGCTGTTTTTT. It specifies CASSSGGTNTGELFF.

This clonotype appeared a few times. The chain carries TRBV24-1 and TRBJ1-5; no clear D. The CDR3 extends over 13 amino acids. The germline V and J ends were trimmed by 3 bases and 11 bases, with 13 bases remaining between them. In germline, CDR1 is KGHDR, CDR2 SFDVKD. The CDR3, as DNA: TGTGCCACCAGTGATATCGGACCGGTGGCCCAGCATTTT. This codes for CATSDIGPVAQHF.

This clonotype was recorded a few times. The chain links TRBV2 to TRBJ2-6; no clear D. V lost 6 bases, J lost 0 bases, and 6 bases lay in between. From germline, CDR1 is SNHLY and CDR2 FYNNEI. The CDR3 is 14 residues long. The CDR3 DNA reads as TGTGCCAGCAGGCTAGGCTCTGGGGCCAACGTCCTGACTTTC. It translates to CASRLGSGANVLTF.

This clonotype was detected many times. The J gene is TRBJ2-7, the V gene TRBV28, with D uncertain. Germline assignment: CDR1 MDHEN and CDR2 SYDVKM. Trimming cost V 6 bases and J 5 bases, with 8 bases left between them. This CDR3 is built from 11 residues. The CDR3 here is CASRYSNEQYF. Here the CDR3 DNA reads TGTGCCAGCAGATATAGCAACGAGCAGTACTTC. Full variable domain (remainder filled in from reference TRBV28 and TRBJ2-7): DVKVTQSSRYLVKRTGEKVFLECVQDMDHENMFWYRQDPGLGLRLIYFSYDVKMKEKGDIPEGYSVSREKKERFSLILESASTNQTSMYLCASRYSNEQYFGPGTRLTVT.